This T cell receptor (beta chain) was retrieved from a study of OX40 agonist ivuxolimab in advanced cancers. A remark on this clone: Other nucleotide sequences in the sample specify the same CDR3.

Only in-frame clones appear in the TCRdb table, and some are missing; sequencing was by immunoSEQ multiplex PCR. The sample yields roughly 90,000 clones, 85% to 95% seen once. The CDR3 loop spans 15 amino acids. The germline V gene has CDR1 MGHDK and CDR2 SYGVNS. V dropped 4 bases and J dropped 4 bases, with 16 bases sitting between them. V gene TRBV25-1 combines with J gene TRBJ1-2; D not certain. The starting material was CD4+ or CD8+ T cells sorted from blood, obtained in a trial of the OX40 agonist ivuxolimab. The sequence came from an adult with an advanced solid tumor such as melanoma, head and neck, liver or kidney cancer. The CDR3 region is CASSGGRLSSYGYTF. CDR3 coding DNA: TGTGCCAGCAGTGGAGGGAGACTAAGTTCCTATGGCTACACCTTC.